This T cell receptor beta chain was retrieved from a study of blood T cell repertoires in COVID-19. The overall study: The samples span acute and convalescent COVID-19 from the United States, Italy and Spain.

CDR3 size: 11 residues. The germline V and J ends were trimmed by 3 bases and 3 bases, with 4 bases remaining between them. CDR1 is SGHKS, CDR2 YYEKEE, per germline (reference sequence). TCRdb keeps only in-frame clones here, not all; method: immunoSEQ multiplex PCR. The table lists roughly 100,000 clones, roughly 79% of them singletons. This TCR came from a man aged 80 or over with COVID-19, enrolled during active disease. This chain links TRBV5-5 with TRBJ2-7; D not certain. The specimen sequenced was peripheral blood. The CDR3 DNA reads as TGTGCCAGCAGCTCCTACTACGAGCAGTACTTC. Its translation is CASSSYYEQYF.